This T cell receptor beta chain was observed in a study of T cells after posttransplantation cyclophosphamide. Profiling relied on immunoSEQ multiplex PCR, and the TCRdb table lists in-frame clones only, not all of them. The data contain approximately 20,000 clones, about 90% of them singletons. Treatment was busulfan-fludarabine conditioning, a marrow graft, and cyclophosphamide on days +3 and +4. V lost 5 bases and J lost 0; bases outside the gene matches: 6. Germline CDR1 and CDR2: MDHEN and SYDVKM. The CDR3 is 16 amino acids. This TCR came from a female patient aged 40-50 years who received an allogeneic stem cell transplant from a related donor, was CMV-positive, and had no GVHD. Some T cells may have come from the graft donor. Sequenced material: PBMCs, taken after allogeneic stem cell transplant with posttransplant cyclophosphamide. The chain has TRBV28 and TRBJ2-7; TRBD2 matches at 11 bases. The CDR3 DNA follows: TGTGCCAGCAGTCCCGCGGGACTAGCGGACTCCTACGAGCAGTACTTC. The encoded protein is CASSPAGLADSYEQYF.